These T cell receptor beta chains were read from a single sample in a study of shared clonotypes between healthy human individuals. Measured with immunoSEQ multiplex PCR; TCRdb has only the in-frame clones, and not every one. The sample has 550,000 to 800,000 clones, around 90% seen once; the top ten hold 30% to 35%. Sequenced: memory CD8+ T cells from PBMCs. The receptors come from a man younger than 30 in good health. Some clones in this sample may be carry-over from other donors' samples. CDR3s include the opening cysteine and the closing phenylalanine or tryptophan. Each record gives: D gene, J gene, V gene, clone size, CDR3 protein, CDR3 DNA. D genes are given only for firm matches. Rows may omit the clone size; those that give it use once, few, many or a size class.

- TRBJ1-3 TRBV29-1 - CSVGKGSGNTIYF TGCAGCGTTGGCAAAGGGTCTGGAAACACCATATATTTT
TRBD1 TRBJ2-7 TRBV18 - CASSPAGQGVYEQYF TGTGCCAGCTCCCCTGCGGGACAGGGGGTTTACGAGCAGTACTTC
TRBD2 TRBJ2-1 TRBV19 - CASSMDRLAVMSYNEQFF TGTGCCAGTAGTATGGATCGACTAGCGGTTATGTCCTACAATGAGCAGTTCTTC
- TRBJ1-1 TRBV23-1 - CASSLTARSGAEAFF TGCGCCAGCAGTCTGACAGCCCGATCCGGAGCTGAAGCTTTCTTT
TRBD2 TRBJ2-1 TRBV7-3 once CASSSVAGSYNEQFF TGTGCCAGCAGCTCGGTAGCGGGGTCCTACAATGAGCAGTTCTTC
- TRBJ2-7 TRBV28 - CASSLGLAWYEQYF TGTGCCAGCAGTTTAGGTCTAGCTTGGTACGAGCAGTACTTC
TRBD1 TRBJ2-7 TRBV27 - CASSLSSQGAHYEQYF TGTGCCAGCAGTTTATCTTCCCAGGGGGCGCATTACGAGCAGTACTTC
TRBD1 TRBJ1-2 TRBV2 - CASSDGDRLNYGYTF TGTGCCAGCAGTGATGGGGACAGACTTAACTATGGCTACACCTTC
- TRBJ1-1 TRBV5-1 - CASSAPYPNTEAFF TGCGCCAGCAGCGCTCCGTATCCGAACACTGAAGCTTTCTTT
TRBD1 TRBJ1-1 TRBV30 few CAWSGQQGLEAFF TGTGCCTGGAGTGGGCAACAGGGGCTTGAAGCTTTCTTT
- TRBJ2-2 TRBV4-1 - CASSYPNTGELFF TGCGCCAGCAGCTACCCGAACACCGGGGAGCTGTTTTTT
TRBD2 TRBJ2-1 TRBV28 - CASSLVLREDQFF TGTGCCAGCAGTTTAGTTTTGCGGGAGGATCAGTTCTTC
- TRBJ2-7 TRBV9 - CASSPRTRTEQYF TGTGCCAGCAGCCCCCGGACCAGGACCGAGCAGTACTTC
- TRBJ2-7 TRBV28 once CASRQGEGPEQYF TGTGCCAGCAGGCAGGGGGAGGGCCCAGAGCAGTACTTC
- TRBJ2-3 TRBV10-2 - CASIGLSITDTQYF TGCGCCAGCATCGGACTCAGTATCACAGATACGCAGTATTTT
TRBD2 TRBJ2-3 TRBV9 - CASSVESAGGSTDTQYF TGTGCCAGCAGCGTAGAATCAGCGGGAGGGAGCACAGATACGCAGTATTTT
- TRBJ2-4 TRBV21-1 - CASSKVEQEETSGKNIQYF TGTGCCAGCAGCAAAGTTGAACAGGAGGAGACTAGCGGTAAAAACATTCAGTACTTC
- TRBJ1-1 TRBV9 few CASSVSVGTEAFF TGTGCCAGCAGCGTAAGTGTAGGCACTGAAGCTTTCTTT
- TRBJ1-1 TRBV5-4 - CASSFRGGNTEAFF TGTGCCAGCAGCTTCCGAGGGGGGAACACTGAAGCTTTCTTT
TRBD2 TRBJ2-7 TRBV4-1 - CASSQDQRRRLAGNEQYF TGCGCCAGCAGCCAAGATCAAAGGAGGAGACTAGCGGGTAACGAGCAGTACTTC
- TRBJ1-3 TRBV28 - CASSRLAVGLGNTIYF TGTGCCAGCAGCCGCTTGGCGGTAGGTCTTGGAAACACCATATATTTT
- TRBJ1-2 TRBV19 - CASSSPKGVYGYTF TGTGCCAGTAGTTCCCCCAAGGGGGTCTATGGCTACACCTTC
- TRBJ2-7 TRBV6-1 - CASCRGHEQYF TGTGCCAGCTGCCGTGGCCACGAGCAGTACTTC
TRBD2 TRBJ2-7 TRBV7-9 - CASSSNPGTSGSISYEQYF TGTGCCAGCAGCAGTAACCCCGGGACTAGCGGGAGTATCTCCTACGAGCAGTACTTC
TRBD1 TRBJ1-5 TRBV27 - CASSPTGSNQPQHF TGTGCCAGCAGTCCGACAGGGAGCAATCAGCCCCAGCATTTT
TRBD2 TRBJ2-3 TRBV9 - CASSARTGTSGPFTDTQYF TGTGCCAGCAGCGCCCGGACGGGGACTAGCGGGCCCTTCACAGATACGCAGTATTTT
TRBD1 TRBJ1-5 TRBV28 - CASSLTPDRGDQPQHF TGTGCCAGCAGTCTCACCCCGGACAGGGGTGATCAGCCCCAGCATTTT
- TRBJ1-4 TRBV6-5 - CASSYRGIDDEKLFF TGTGCCAGCAGTTACCGGGGGATTGACGATGAAAAACTGTTTTTT
- TRBJ1-1 TRBV27 - CASSLVMRSTVPEAFF TGTGCCAGCAGTTTGGTGATGAGGTCTACCGTTCCTGAAGCTTTCTTT
- TRBJ1-6 TRBV5-1 few CASSLQGPPSPLHF TGCGCCAGCAGCTTGCAGGGGCCCCCTTCACCCCTCCACTTT
- TRBJ2-1 TRBV7-9 - CASSSGRAGANEQFF TGTGCCAGCAGCTCCGGTAGAGCGGGCGCCAATGAGCAGTTCTTC
- TRBJ2-1 TRBV7-9 - CASTSGEQFF TGTGCCAGCACCTCTGGTGAGCAGTTCTTC
TRBD1 TRBJ1-3 TRBV28 - CASSHKIYTGTETGNTIYF TGTGCCAGCAGCCACAAAATTTACACCGGGACAGAGACTGGAAACACCATATATTTT
- TRBJ2-1 TRBV7-3 - CASSLDWGAHEQFF TGTGCCAGCAGCCTAGATTGGGGGGCTCATGAGCAGTTCTTC
- TRBJ2-1 TRBV30 - CAWRPRRVTYNEQFF TGTGCCTGGAGGCCGAGGCGGGTAACCTACAATGAGCAGTTCTTC
TRBD1 TRBJ2-7 TRBV28 - CASSLPGGYEQYF TGTGCCAGCAGTTTGCCAGGGGGCTACGAGCAGTACTTC
- TRBJ2-7 TRBV28 - CASSFWRVGSYEQYF TGTGCCAGCAGTTTTTGGCGGGTGGGATCCTACGAGCAGTACTTC
- TRBJ1-2 TRBV2 - CASKGGVRFENYGYTF TGTGCCAGCAAAGGCGGGGTTCGGTTCGAGAACTATGGCTACACCTTC
- TRBJ2-1 TRBV12-5 - CASGPDSLRALQFF TGTGCTAGTGGTCCAGACTCCCTTAGAGCGTTGCAGTTCTTC
TRBD1 TRBJ1-1 TRBV7-9 - CASRRRDRLNTEAFF TGTGCCAGCAGGCGTCGGGACAGGTTGAACACTGAAGCTTTCTTT
TRBD2 TRBJ2-3 TRBV27 - CASSVRLAGGPDTQYF TGTGCCAGCAGTGTCCGACTAGCGGGAGGACCAGATACGCAGTATTTT
- TRBJ1-2 TRBV29-1 - CSVSGTGYTF TGCAGCGTCTCCGGAACTGGCTACACCTTC